This entry lists 19 T cell receptor beta chains sequenced from one sample in a study of T cells of healthy individuals. In TCRdb, the 5' RACE reads were re-called with MiXCR into one record per CDR3 protein. This sample has 63,000 or so distinct CDR3 sequences, with around 15% found just once. These receptor sequences come from a human donor in good health.

This clonotype showed up many times. The J gene is TRBJ2-1, the V gene TRBV7-9; D not resolved. The V end was cut by 1 base, the J end by 6 bases, with 4 bases between. CDR1 and CDR2 (germline): SEHNR, FQNEAQ (reference sequence). The CDR3 spans 12 residues. The CDR3 DNA is TGTGCCAGCAGCTTAGGCAGCAATGAGCAGTTCTTC. Translated, it gives CASSLGSNEQFF. The entire variable domain, with the rest obtained from reference TRBV7-9 and TRBJ2-1, is as follows: DTGVSQNPRHKITKRGQNVTFRCDPISEHNRLYWYRQTLGQGPEFLTYFQNEAQLEKSRLLSDRFSAERPKGSFSTLEIQRTEQGDSAMYLCASSLGSNEQFFGPGTRLTVL.

The V and J genes are TRBV5-1 and TRBJ2-7; 8 bases are a match to TRBD1. The CDR3 totals 16 residues. The J segment lost 2 bases and the V segment lost 3 bases, leaving 10 bases of the junction unmatched. Germline values: CDR1 SGHRS, CDR2 YFSETQ. The CDR3 DNA is TGCGCCAGCAGCTACGGACAGGGAAGTTGGGCCTACGAGCAGTACTTC. It is translated as CASSYGQGSWAYEQYF.

In its sample, this clonotype was seen many times. The J gene is TRBJ2-1, the V gene TRBV10-3; 9 positions agree with TRBD1. The length of the CDR3 is 15 residues. Per germline, CDR1 ENHRY and CDR2 SYGVKD. The V and J ends lost 6 bases and 9 bases, in that order; junction bases with no gene match: 12. CDR3: CAISKFGQGSIEQFF. The CDR3 DNA follows: TGTGCCATCAGCAAATTTGGACAGGGGAGCATTGAGCAGTTCTTC.

This clonotype was seen at least ten times. The V call is TRBV12-3 or TRBV12-4, the J call TRBJ1-1; TRBD1 matches at 8 bases. The CDR3 contains 16 residues. Trimming cost V 4 bases and J 4 bases; bases outside gene matches: 11. The DNA of the CDR3 is TGTGCCAGCAGTTCTCCCAATTACAGGGGGGGCACTGAAGCTTTCTTT. Protein: CASSSPNYRGGTEAFF.

The chain couples TRBV28 to TRBJ2-7; 7 positions agree with TRBD1. This CDR3 is 15 amino acids long. The trim removed 2 bases at V and 4 bases at J, leaving 8 bases unmatched. CDR1 and CDR2 from the germline V gene are MDHEN and SYDVKM. The CDR3 nucleotides read TGTGCCAGCAGTTTACAAGGGGGCGGTTCGTACGAGCAGTACTTC. Translation: CASSLQGGGSYEQYF.

V is TRBV20-1 and J is TRBJ1-2; 8 bases match TRBD1. This CDR3 is 16 amino acids long. Losses at the gene ends were 3 bases for V and 8 bases for J; bases not matched to a gene: 17. The germline V gene encodes CDR1 DFQATT and CDR2 SNEGSKA (reference sequence). In nucleotides, the CDR3 is TGCAGTGCTAGGTTGGCCTTAGGACAGGGAGCGATGGGCTACACCTTC. It specifies CSARLALGQGAMGYTF.

The chain's CDR3 is CASTPRSGRGEQYF. DNA of the CDR3: TGTGCCAGCACTCCCCGGTCGGGGAGGGGCGAGCAGTACTTC. The rearrangement links TRBV2 to TRBJ2-7, with TRBD2 matching over 7 bases. Germline assignment: CDR1 SNHLY and CDR2 FYNNEI. Trimming took 7 bases from V and 6 from J; bases not matched to a gene: 12. This CDR3 region has 14 residues.

This clonotype was counted at least ten times. The CDR3 reads CASSVGGMNTEAFF. CDR3 nucleotide sequence: TGTGCCAGCAGCGTAGGGGGAATGAACACTGAAGCTTTCTTT. The rearrangement uses TRBV9 and TRBJ1-1; D remains ambiguous. The CDR3 runs 14 residues. Germline V gene lookup returns CDR1 SGDLS and CDR2 YYNGEE. Trimming took off 0 bases at V and 0 bases at J, with 6 bases between the two ends. Supplemented by reference TRBV9 and TRBJ1-1, the full variable domain reads DSGVTQTPKHLITATGQRVTLRCSPRSGDLSVYWYQQSLDQGLQFLIQYYNGEERAKGNILERFSAQQFPDLHSELNLSSLELGDSALYFCASSVGGMNTEAFFGQGTRLTVV.

The chain has TRBV4-3 and TRBJ1-4; D is unresolved. The ends were cut back, 2 bases at V and 8 bases at J, with 9 bases in the middle. The CDR3 has 13 amino acids. Germline CDR1 LGHNA, CDR2 YSLEER. CDR3 sequence: CASSQRTREKLFF. In DNA form, the CDR3 reads TGCGCCAGCAGCCAACGTACTCGGGAAAAACTGTTTTTT.

This clonotype was counted many times. The chain recombines TRBV6-2 or TRBV6-3 with TRBJ2-2; D might be TRBD1 or TRBD2, each matching 5 bases. This CDR3 region has 14 residues. The V gene lost 5 bases and the J gene lost 4 bases, with 11 bases spanning the gap. Germline-derived CDR1 and CDR2 are MNHEY and SVGEGT. In nucleotides, the CDR3 is TGTGCCAGCAGTGAGGGGTCGAGCACCGGGGAGCTGTTTTTT. This translates into CASSEGSSTGELFF.

The CDR3 is CASSPAFGTSNNEQFF. The CDR3, as DNA: TGTGCCAGCTCACCGGCATTTGGGACCTCGAACAATGAGCAGTTCTTC. J is TRBJ2-1 and V is TRBV18; possibly TRBD1 or TRBD2 for D (5 bases each). The CDR3 has 16 residues. The V and J ends lost 3 bases and 5 bases respectively, with 17 bases between them. Germline CDR1 and CDR2: KGHSH and LQKENI.

This chain links TRBV27 with TRBJ1-1; TRBD1 matches at 7 bases. With V trimmed by 7 bases and J by 4 bases, 6 bases remained unmatched. This CDR3 contains 13 residues. Germline V gene lookup returns CDR1 MNHEY and CDR2 SMNVEV (reference sequence). The CDR3 sequence is CASTKTGSTEAFF. CDR3 sequence (DNA): TGTGCCAGCACTAAGACAGGGTCCACTGAAGCTTTCTTT.

The chain uses TRBV19 and TRBJ2-1, with D unresolved. The germline V and J ends were trimmed by 5 bases and 9 bases, with 11 bases remaining between them. In germline, CDR1 is LNHDA, CDR2 SQIVND (reference sequence). The CDR3 extends over 12 amino acids. The CDR3 loop is CASSVGGTEQFF. As DNA, the CDR3 is TGTGCCAGTAGTGTAGGTGGCACTGAGCAGTTCTTC.

J is TRBJ2-2 and V is TRBV6-2 or TRBV6-3; no firm D call. The CDR3 covers 14 residues. Germline assignment: CDR1 MNHEY and CDR2 SVGEGT. V shed 8 bases and J shed 3 bases, with 13 bases lying between them. This chain's CDR3 is CASAPPRDTGELFF. The CDR3 nucleotides read TGTGCCAGCGCCCCGCCCCGGGACACCGGGGAGCTGTTTTTT.

V is TRBV18 and J is TRBJ2-1, with D perhaps matching TRBD2 (6 bases). Germline CDR1 reads KGHSH; CDR2 reads LQKENI. The CDR3 has 14 amino acids. V dropped 6 bases and J dropped 9 bases, with 18 bases sitting between them. The CDR3 region is CASSALASVGEQFF. As DNA, the CDR3 is TGTGCCAGCTCGGCACTAGCTTCCGTAGGTGAGCAGTTCTTC.

In its sample, this clonotype was seen many times. This chain connects TRBV20-1 to TRBJ2-5, with D perhaps TRBD1 (5 bases). The germline V and J ends were trimmed by 3 bases and 3 bases, with 11 bases remaining between them. The CDR3 extends over 13 amino acids. Per germline, CDR1 DFQATT and CDR2 SNEGSKA (reference sequence). CDR3 sequence reads: CSASLGAEETQYF. The CDR3 region has the DNA TGCAGTGCTAGTCTTGGGGCTGAAGAGACCCAGTACTTC.

This clonotype turned up a few times. This sequence joins TRBV20-1 and TRBJ2-5; 7 positions match TRBD1. The CDR3 is 14 residues long. Looked up from germline, CDR1 is DFQATT and CDR2 is SNEGSKA (reference sequence). CDR3 DNA: TGCACCTCCCGGGGACAGTCGAAACAAGAGACCCAGTACTTC. This codes for CTSRGQSKQETQYF.

There are many counts of this clonotype. The chain recombines TRBV2 with TRBJ2-7, with a tentative D call TRBD1 (6 bases). The V gene lost 8 bases and the J gene lost 5 bases, with 7 bases spanning the gap. From germline, CDR1 is SNHLY and CDR2 FYNNEI. The CDR3 has 10 amino acids. The CDR3, as DNA: TGTGCCAGCCGACAGGACGAGCAGTACTTC. Its translation is CASRQDEQYF.

This clonotype was found many times. The chain couples TRBV10-3 to TRBJ2-7; D not resolved. CDR3 length: 12 residues. Trimming removed 4 bases at V and 4 bases at J, with 8 bases between. The germline gives CDR1 ENHRY, CDR2 SYGVKD. In DNA, the CDR3 is TGTGCCATCAGTGGGGTGGGGTACGAGCAGTACTTC. This gives the protein CAISGVGYEQYF.